This TCR beta chain was identified during a study of type 1 regulatory T cells. Across the whole study: T-allo10 is an in vitro-generated, Tr1-enriched CD4 T cell product specific for alloantigen.

Trimming pared 1 base from V and 3 bases from J, leaving 13 bases between. There are 15 residues in the CDR3. The V gene's germline CDR1 is SGHNT and CDR2 YYREEE (reference sequence). TCRdb ran MiXCR on the reads and lists one entry per CDR3 protein. The repertoire holds approximately 100,000 distinct CDR3 sequences, with roughly a third as singletons. This clonotype has only a few counts. The sample taken for sequencing was CD4+ T cells, either the whole sample or a sorted fraction (not recorded which). The sequence derives from a human donor in good health. V gene TRBV5-4 combines with J gene TRBJ2-5; no reliable D call. CDR3 DNA: TGTGCCAGCAGCTTGATCGCCACCCCAAAAGAGACCCAGTACTTC. This sequence encodes CASSLIATPKETQYF.